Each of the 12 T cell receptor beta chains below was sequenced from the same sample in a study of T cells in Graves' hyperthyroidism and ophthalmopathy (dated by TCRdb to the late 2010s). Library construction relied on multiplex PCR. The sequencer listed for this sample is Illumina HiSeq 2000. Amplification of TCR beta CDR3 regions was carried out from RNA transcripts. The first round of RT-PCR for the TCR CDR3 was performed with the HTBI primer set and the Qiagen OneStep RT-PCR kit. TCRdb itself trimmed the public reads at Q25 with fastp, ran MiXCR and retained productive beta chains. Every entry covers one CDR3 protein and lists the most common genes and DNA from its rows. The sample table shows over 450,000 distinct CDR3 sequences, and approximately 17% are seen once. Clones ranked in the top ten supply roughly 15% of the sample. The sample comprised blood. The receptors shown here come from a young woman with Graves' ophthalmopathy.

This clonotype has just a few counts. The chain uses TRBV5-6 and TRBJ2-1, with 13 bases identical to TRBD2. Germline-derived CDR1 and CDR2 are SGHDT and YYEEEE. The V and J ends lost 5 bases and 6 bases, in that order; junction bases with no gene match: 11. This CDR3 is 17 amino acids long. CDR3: CASRAGTSGEIPNEQFF. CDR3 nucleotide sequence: TGTGCCAGCAGGGCCGGGACTAGCGGGGAAATTCCCAATGAGCAGTTCTTC.

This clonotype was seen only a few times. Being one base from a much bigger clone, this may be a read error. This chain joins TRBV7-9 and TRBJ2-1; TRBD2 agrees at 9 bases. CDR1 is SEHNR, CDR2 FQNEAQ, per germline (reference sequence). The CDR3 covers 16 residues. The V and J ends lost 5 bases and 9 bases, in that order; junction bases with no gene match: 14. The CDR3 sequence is CASSGPGTSCRGEQFF. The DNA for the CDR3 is TGTGCCAGCAGCGGCCCCGGGACTAGCTGTCGTGGTGAGCAGTTCTTC.

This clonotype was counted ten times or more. The CDR3 reads CASSEESGGGETQYF. CDR3 DNA sequence: TGTGCCAGCAGCGAAGAGAGCGGGGGAGGGGAGACCCAGTACTTC. The rearrangement joins TRBV11-2 to TRBJ2-5; TRBD2 matches 8 bases. Trimming at V came to 5 bases and at J to 5 bases, leaving 10 bases not matched to a gene. The length of the CDR3 is 15 residues. Germline V gives CDR1 SGHAT, CDR2 FQNNGV.

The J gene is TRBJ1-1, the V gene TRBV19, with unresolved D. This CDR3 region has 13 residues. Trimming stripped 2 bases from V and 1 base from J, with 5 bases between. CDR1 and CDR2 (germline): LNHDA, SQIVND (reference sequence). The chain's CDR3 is CASSIPPNTEAFF. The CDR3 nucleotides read TGTGCCAGTAGTATACCGCCGAACACTGAAGCTTTCTTT.

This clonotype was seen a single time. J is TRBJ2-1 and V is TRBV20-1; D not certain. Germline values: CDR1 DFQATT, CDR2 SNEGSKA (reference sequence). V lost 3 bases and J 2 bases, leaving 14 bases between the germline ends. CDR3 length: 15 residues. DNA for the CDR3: TGCAGTGCTAGCTCGGGCTACTACACCTACAATGAGCAGTTCTTC. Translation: CSASSGYYTYNEQFF.

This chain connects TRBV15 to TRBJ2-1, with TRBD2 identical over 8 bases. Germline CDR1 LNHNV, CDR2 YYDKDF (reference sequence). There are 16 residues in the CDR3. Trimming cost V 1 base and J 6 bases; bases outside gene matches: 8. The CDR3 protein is CATSRGLTGGLNEQFF. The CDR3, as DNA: TGTGCCACCAGCAGAGGATTAACGGGGGGGCTCAATGAGCAGTTCTTC.

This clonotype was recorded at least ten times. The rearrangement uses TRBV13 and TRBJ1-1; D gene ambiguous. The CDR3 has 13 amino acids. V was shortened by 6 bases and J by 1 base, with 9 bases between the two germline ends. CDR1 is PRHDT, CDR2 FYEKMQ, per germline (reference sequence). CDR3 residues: CASSSRPNTEAFF. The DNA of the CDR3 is TGTGCCAGCAGTAGCAGGCCGAACACTGAAGCTTTCTTT.

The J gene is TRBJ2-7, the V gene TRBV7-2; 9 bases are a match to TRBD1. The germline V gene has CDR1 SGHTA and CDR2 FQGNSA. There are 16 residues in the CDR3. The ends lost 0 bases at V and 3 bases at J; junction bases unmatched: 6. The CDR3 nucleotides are TGTGCCAGCAGCTTAGCCCCGGGACAGGGAATCTACGAGCAGTACTTC. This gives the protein CASSLAPGQGIYEQYF.

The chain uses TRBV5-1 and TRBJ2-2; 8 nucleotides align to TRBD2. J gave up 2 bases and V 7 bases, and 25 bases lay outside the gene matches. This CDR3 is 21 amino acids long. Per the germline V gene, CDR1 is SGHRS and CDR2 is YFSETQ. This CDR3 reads CASPRLGGGLVVVENTGELFF. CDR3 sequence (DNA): TGCGCCAGCCCGCGCCTAGGGGGGGGACTAGTAGTTGTGGAAAACACCGGGGAGCTGTTTTTT.

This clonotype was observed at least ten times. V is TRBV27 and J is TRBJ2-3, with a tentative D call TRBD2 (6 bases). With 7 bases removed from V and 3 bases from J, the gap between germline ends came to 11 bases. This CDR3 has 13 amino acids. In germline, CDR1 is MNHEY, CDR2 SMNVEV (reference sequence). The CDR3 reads CASKVGGTDTQYF. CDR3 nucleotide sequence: TGTGCCAGCAAAGTCGGGGGAACAGATACGCAGTATTTT.

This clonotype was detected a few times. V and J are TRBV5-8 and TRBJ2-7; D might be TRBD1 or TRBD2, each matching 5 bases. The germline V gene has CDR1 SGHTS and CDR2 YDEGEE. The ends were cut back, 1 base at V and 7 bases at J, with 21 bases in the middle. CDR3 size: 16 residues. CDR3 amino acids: CASSLYAQEVPGEQYF. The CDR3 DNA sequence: TGTGCCAGCAGCTTGTATGCTCAGGAGGTCCCAGGGGAGCAGTACTTC.

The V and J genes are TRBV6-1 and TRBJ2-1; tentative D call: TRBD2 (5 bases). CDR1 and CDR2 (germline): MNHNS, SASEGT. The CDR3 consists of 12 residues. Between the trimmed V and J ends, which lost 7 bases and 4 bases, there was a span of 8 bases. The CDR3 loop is CASMEEYNEQFF. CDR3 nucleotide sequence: TGTGCCAGCATGGAGGAATACAATGAGCAGTTCTTC.